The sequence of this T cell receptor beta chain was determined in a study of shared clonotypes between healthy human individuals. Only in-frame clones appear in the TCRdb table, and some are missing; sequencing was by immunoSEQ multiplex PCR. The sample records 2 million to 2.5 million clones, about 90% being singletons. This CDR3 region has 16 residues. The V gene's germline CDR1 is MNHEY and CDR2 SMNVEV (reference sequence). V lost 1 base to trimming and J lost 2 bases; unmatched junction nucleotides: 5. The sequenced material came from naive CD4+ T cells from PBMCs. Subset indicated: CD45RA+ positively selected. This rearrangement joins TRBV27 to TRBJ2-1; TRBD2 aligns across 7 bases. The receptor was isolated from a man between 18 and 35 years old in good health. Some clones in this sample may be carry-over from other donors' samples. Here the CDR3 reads CASSLLVGRTYNEQFF. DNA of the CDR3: TGTGCCAGCAGTTTATTGGTCGGGAGGACCTACAATGAGCAGTTCTTC.